The TCR beta chain under discussion was sequenced for a study of CD8+ T cells in alopecia areata. Findings of the study overall: An increase in clonality over normal scalp was evident in lesional scalp, especially alopecia totalis/universalis. Throughout tofacitinib, many expanded lesional clones continued to persist in scalp and blood.

As to this clone: Antigen unknown.

Reverse transcription of extracted RNA yielded cDNA, which provided the sequencing template. Produced via immunoSEQ multiplex PCR; TCRdb's table is partial and in-frame only. The profile shows some 200,000 clones, 45% to 65% of them singletons. As for treatment: oral pan-JAK inhibitor, 5-10 mg twice daily. Alopecia areata patients had lesional scalp punch biopsies and peripheral blood taken from them. Trimming stripped 3 bases from V and 0 bases from J, with 12 bases between. In germline, CDR1 is SGHDN, CDR2 FVKESK. CDR3 size: 15 residues. The gene calls are TRBV14 and TRBJ2-7, with TRBD1 as a possible D gene (6 bases). Sequencing was performed on CD4+ T cells sorted from blood, taken at week 4, from a patient treated with tofacitinib. The origin of this receptor is a human donor with alopecia areata. CDR3 sequence: CASSHGQLDSYEQYF. The CDR3 DNA is TGTGCCAGCAGCCACGGACAGCTAGACTCCTACGAGCAGTACTTC. The full variable domain, completed using reference TRBV14 and TRBJ2-7, is EAGVTQFPSHSVIEKGQTVTLRCDPISGHDNLYWYRRVMGKEIKFLLHFVKESKQDESGMPNNRFLAERTGGTYSTLKVQPAELEDSGVYFCASSHGQLDSYEQYFGPGTRLTVT.